Sequencing of this T cell receptor beta chain was carried out in a study of CD8 T cells in ankylosing spondylitis. Study findings and constraints: Clones that were linked to disease were CD8+ and were relatively rare in peripheral blood. Blood of patients with ankylosing spondylitis appeared to be characterized by a TCR beta motif of 8 or 9 highly homologous variants.

This clonotype was seen ten or more times. Its matching antigen is unknown. Germline V gene lookup returns CDR1 MNHEY and CDR2 SVGEGT. Germline trimming cut 0 bases from V and 4 bases from J; bases unmatched to any gene: 5. This CDR3 has 17 amino acids. Generation of TCR beta libraries employed quantitative 5'-RACE incorporating molecular barcodes. Using its own MiXCR run on the 5' RACE reads, TCRdb lists one record per CDR3 protein. The data show about 210,000 distinct CDR3 sequences, 6% to 8.5% seen once. The sequencing sample was made of blood, either unsorted or a sorted T cell fraction (not recorded which). The receptor was derived from a male donor with ankylosing spondylitis. This rearrangement joins TRBV6-2 or TRBV6-3 to TRBJ2-3, with 12 bases aligning to TRBD2. DNA for the CDR3: TGTGCCAGCAGTTACTCGAGGCTAGCGGGGGGGCCAGATACGCAGTATTTT. This translates into CASSYSRLAGGPDTQYF.